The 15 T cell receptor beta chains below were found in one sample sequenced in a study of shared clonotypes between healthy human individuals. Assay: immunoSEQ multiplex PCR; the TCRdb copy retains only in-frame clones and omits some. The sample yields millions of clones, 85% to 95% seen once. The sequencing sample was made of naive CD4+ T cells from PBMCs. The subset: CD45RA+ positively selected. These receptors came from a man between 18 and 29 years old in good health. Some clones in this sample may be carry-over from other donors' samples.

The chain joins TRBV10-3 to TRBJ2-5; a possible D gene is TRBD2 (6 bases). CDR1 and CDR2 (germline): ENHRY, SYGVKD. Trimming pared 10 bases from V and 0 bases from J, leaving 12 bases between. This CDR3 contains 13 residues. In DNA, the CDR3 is TGTGCCACTACGGCGGGGTACCAAGAGACCCAGTACTTC. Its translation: CATTAGYQETQYF.

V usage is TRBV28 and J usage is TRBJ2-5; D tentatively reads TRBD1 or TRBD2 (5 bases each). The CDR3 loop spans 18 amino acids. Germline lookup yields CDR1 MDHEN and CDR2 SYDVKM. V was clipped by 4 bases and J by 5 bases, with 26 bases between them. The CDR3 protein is CASSSLSLAGGWGETQYF. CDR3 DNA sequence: TGTGCCAGCAGTTCCCTATCCCTGGCGGGTGGCTGGGGGGAGACCCAGTACTTC.

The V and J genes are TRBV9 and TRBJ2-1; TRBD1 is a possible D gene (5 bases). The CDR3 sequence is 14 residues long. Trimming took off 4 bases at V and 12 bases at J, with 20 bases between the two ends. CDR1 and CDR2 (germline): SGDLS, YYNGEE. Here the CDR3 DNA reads TGTGCCAGCAGCCCCACGGTCCAGGGCGCGTGGCAGTTCTTC. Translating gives CASSPTVQGAWQFF. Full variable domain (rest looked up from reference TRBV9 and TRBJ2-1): DSGVTQTPKHLITATGQRVTLRCSPRSGDLSVYWYQQSLDQGLQFLIQYYNGEERAKGNILERFSAQQFPDLHSELNLSSLELGDSALYFCASSPTVQGAWQFFGPGTRLTVL.

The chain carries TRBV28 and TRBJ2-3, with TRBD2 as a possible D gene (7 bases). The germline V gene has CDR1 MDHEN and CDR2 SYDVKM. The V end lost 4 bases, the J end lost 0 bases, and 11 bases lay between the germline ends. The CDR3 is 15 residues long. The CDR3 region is CASSSGGLSTDTQYF. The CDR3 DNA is TGTGCCAGCAGTTCCGGGGGGCTTAGCACAGATACGCAGTATTTT.

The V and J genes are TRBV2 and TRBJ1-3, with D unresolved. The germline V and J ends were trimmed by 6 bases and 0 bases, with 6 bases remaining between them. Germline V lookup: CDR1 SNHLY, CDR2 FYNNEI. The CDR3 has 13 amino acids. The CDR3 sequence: CASSDISGNTIYF. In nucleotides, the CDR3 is TGTGCCAGCAGCGACATCTCTGGAAACACCATATATTTT.

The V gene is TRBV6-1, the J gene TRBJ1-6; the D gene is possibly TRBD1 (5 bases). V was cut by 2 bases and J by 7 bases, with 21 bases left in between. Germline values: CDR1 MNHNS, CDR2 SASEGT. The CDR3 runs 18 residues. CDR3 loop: CASSELSGGARENSPLHF. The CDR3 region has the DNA TGTGCCAGCAGTGAATTAAGTGGAGGGGCGAGAGAAAATTCACCCCTCCACTTT.

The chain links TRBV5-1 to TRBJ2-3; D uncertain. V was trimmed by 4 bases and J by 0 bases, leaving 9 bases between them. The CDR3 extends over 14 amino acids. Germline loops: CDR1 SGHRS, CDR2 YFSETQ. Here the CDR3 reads CASSATDSTDTQYF. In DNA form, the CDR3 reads TGCGCCAGCAGCGCAACTGACAGCACAGATACGCAGTATTTT.

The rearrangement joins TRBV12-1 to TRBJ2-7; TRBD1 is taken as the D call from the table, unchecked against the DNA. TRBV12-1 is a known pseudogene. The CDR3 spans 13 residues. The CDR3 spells CASSRERGYEQYF. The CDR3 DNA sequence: TGTGCCAGCAGTAGGGAAAGGGGCTACGAGCAGTACTTC.

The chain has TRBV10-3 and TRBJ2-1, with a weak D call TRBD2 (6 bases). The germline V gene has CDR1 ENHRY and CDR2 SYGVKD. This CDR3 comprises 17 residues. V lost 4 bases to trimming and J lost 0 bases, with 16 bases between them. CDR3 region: CAISGVGGNRSYNEQFF. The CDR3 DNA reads TGTGCCATCAGTGGGGTGGGAGGCAATCGCTCCTACAATGAGCAGTTCTTC.

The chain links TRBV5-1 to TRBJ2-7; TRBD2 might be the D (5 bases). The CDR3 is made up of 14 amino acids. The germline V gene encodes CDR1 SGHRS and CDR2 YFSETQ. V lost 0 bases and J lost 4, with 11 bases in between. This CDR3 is CASSLEGGWYEQYF. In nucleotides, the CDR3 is TGCGCCAGCAGCTTGGAGGGCGGGTGGTACGAGCAGTACTTC.

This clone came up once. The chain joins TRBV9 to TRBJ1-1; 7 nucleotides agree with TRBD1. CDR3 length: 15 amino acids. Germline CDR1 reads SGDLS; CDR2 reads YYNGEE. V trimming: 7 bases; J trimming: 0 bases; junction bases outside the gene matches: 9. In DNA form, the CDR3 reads TGTGCCAGCGGACCCCAAGGGACAGTGAACACTGAAGCTTTCTTT. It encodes CASGPQGTVNTEAFF.

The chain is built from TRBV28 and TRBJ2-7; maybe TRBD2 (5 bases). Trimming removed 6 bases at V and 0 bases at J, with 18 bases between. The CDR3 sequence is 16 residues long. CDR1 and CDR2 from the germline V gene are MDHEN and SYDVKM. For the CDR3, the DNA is TGTGCCAGCAGAGGGCTCGGCGGGTGGAGCTCCTACGAGCAGTACTTC. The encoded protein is CASRGLGGWSSYEQYF.

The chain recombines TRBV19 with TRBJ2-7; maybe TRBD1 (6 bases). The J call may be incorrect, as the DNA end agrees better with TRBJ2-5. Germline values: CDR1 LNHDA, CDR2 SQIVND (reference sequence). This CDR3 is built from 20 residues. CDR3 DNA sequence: TGTGCCAGTAGTACGGACAAACTCGTGTTCCGGGACACCTTGTGGGAGACCCAGTACTTC. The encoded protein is CASSTDKLVFRDTLWETQYF.

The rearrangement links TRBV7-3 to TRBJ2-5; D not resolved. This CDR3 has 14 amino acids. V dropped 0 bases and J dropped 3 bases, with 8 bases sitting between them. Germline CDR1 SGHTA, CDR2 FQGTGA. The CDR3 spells CASSLTRQEETQYF. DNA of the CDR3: TGTGCCAGCAGCTTAACACGGCAGGAAGAGACCCAGTACTTC.

CDR3: CASSLPILAGASYNEQFF. CDR3 in DNA: TGCGCCAGCAGCTTGCCGATTCTAGCGGGCGCATCCTACAATGAGCAGTTCTTC. V gene TRBV5-1 combines with J gene TRBJ2-1; 8 nucleotides agree with TRBD2. Germline CDR1 and CDR2: SGHRS and YFSETQ. The CDR3 runs 18 residues. The trim removed 1 base at V and 1 base at J, leaving 10 bases unmatched.